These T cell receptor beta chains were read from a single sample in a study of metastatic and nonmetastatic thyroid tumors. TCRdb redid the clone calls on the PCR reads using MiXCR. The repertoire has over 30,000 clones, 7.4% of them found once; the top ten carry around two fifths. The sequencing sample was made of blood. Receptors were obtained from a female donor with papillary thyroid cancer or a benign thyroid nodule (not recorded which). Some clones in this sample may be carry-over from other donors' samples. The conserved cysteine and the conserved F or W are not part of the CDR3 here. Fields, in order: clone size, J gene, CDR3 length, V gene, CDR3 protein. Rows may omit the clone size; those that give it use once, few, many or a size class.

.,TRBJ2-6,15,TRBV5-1,ASSPKTGSSGTNVLT
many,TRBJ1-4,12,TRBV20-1,SARPGTNNEKLF
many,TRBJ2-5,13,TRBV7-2,ASSPRGQGAGTQY
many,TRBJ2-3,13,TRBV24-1,ATSDLAGDTDTQY
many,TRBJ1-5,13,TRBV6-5,ASSYYRNSNQPQH
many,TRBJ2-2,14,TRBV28,ASTLAGGPKTGELF
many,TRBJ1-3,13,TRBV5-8,ASSLGVVVGNTIY
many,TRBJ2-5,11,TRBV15,ATSRDLTETQY
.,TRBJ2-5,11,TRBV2,ASSDTRAKTQY
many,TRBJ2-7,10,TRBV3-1,ASSQDMYEQY
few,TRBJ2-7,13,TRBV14,ASSQVTRSSGKQY
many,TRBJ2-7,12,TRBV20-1,SARTPHPGSEQY
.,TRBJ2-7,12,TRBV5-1,ASSFDVSGREQY
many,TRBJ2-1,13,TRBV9,ASSAAGGFYNEQF
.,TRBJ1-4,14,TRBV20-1,SAREGTGDSYEKLF
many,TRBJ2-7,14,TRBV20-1,SARDYSLAGVDEQY
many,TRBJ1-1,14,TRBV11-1,ASSLEGWPMNTEAF